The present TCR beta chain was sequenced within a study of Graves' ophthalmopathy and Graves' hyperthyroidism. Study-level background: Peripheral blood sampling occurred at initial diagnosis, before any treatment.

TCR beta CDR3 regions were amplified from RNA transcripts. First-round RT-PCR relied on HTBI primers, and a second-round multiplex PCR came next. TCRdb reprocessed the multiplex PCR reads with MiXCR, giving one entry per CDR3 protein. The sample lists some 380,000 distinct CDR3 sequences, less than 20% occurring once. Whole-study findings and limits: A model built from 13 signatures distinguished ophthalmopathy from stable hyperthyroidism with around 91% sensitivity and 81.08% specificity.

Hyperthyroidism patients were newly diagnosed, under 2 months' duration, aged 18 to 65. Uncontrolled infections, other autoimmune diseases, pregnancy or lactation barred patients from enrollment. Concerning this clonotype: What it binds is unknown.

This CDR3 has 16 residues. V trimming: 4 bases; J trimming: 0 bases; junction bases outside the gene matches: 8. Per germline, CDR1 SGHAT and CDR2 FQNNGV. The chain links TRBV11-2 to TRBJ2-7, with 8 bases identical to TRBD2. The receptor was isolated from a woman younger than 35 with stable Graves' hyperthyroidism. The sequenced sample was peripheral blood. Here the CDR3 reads CASSSVAGGISYEQYF. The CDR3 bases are TGTGCCAGCAGCTCGGTCGCGGGGGGCATCTCCTACGAGCAGTACTTC.